These T cell receptor beta chains were read from a single sample in a study of shared clonotypes between healthy human individuals. This table comes from immunoSEQ multiplex PCR, and its TCRdb copy is limited to in-frame clones, with some not included. The sample lists 1.4 million or so clones, approximately 98.5% occurring once. The sample taken for sequencing was naive CD4+ T cells sorted from blood. The receptors stem from a man aged 25 to 40 in good health. Each CDR3 is given with its conserved first and last residue. Fields, in order: J gene, V gene, clone size, D gene, CDR3 DNA, CDR3 protein. D genes are given only for firm matches. The size of a clone is reported for some rows only, either as once, few or many, or as a class for expanded clones.

TRBJ1-3 TRBV4-1 NA NA TGCGCCAGCAGCCAAATAGGAACTAGGGACACCATATATTTT CASSQIGTRDTIYF
TRBJ2-3 TRBV9 NA NA TGTGCCAGCAGCGTAGAGGGGTTCACAGATACGCAGTATTTT CASSVEGFTDTQYF
TRBJ1-3 TRBV18 NA TRBD1 TGTGCCAGCTCACCATACCGACAGGGTGCGCCTGGAAACACCATATATTTT CASSPYRQGAPGNTIYF
TRBJ2-2 TRBV7-7 NA TRBD1 TGTGCTAGCAGCTTCGGGGTGGCGACAGGGGCGAACACCGGGGAGCTGTTTTTT CASSFGVATGANTGELFF
TRBJ2-7 TRBV27 NA NA TGTGCCAGCAGTTTTCCAGGACGGGGTGAGCAGTACTTC CASSFPGRGEQYF
TRBJ2-3 TRBV7-9 once NA TGTGCCAGCACCTCCGGGACTTACGAAGATACGCAGTATTTT CASTSGTYEDTQYF
TRBJ2-3 TRBV29-1 NA NA TGCAGCGCCCACCGGGACCGTCGCACAGATACGCAGTATTTT CSAHRDRRTDTQYF
TRBJ2-1 TRBV7-2 once NA TGTGCCAGCAGCTTAGTTCCGGCAGTATGGAACAATGAGCAGTTCTTC CASSLVPAVWNNEQFF
TRBJ2-1 TRBV7-9 once TRBD2 TGTGCCAGCAGCTTAGCCTCTCTTAGCGGGAGGTCCTACAATGAGCAGTTCTTC CASSLASLSGRSYNEQFF
TRBJ1-4 TRBV18 NA NA TGTGCCAGCTCACCAGGGGGCACTAATGAAAAACTGTTTTTT CASSPGGTNEKLFF
TRBJ2-5 TRBV5-1 NA TRBD1 TGCGCCAGCAGCTTGACAGGGGGCGAGGAGACCCAGTACTTC CASSLTGGEETQYF
TRBJ1-1 TRBV5-1 NA NA TGCGCCAGCACTCCGGCAGGCATCCTGTCTGAAGCTTTCTTT CASTPAGILSEAFF
TRBJ2-3 TRBV7-9 NA TRBD1 TGTGCCAGCAGCTCCGGACAGGGGAGGACCACAGATACGCAGTATTTT CASSSGQGRTTDTQYF
TRBJ1-1 TRBV5-1 once NA TGCGCCAGCAGTCAGGACAGAGGGAACACTGAAGCTTTCTTT CASSQDRGNTEAFF
TRBJ2-1 TRBV7-8 NA TRBD2 TGTGCCAGCAGCCCGAGATGGACGGGAGGTCCCTACAATGAGCAGTTCTTC CASSPRWTGGPYNEQFF
TRBJ1-4 TRBV7-9 NA NA TGTGCCAGCAGCCAAGGACGGGGAGGTGGCGAGGAACTGTTTTTT CASSQGRGGGEELFF
TRBJ1-1 TRBV5-1 once NA TGCGCCAGCAGCTTGGCGGACAAGAACACTGAAGCTTTCTTT CASSLADKNTEAFF
TRBJ1-1 TRBV29-1 NA NA TGCAGCGTTGGACAAAGGGATACTGAAGCTTTCTTT CSVGQRDTEAFF
TRBJ2-2 TRBV27 NA TRBD2 TGTGCCAGCAGTTCCCAAACGACTAGCGCCTACACCGGGGAGCTGTTTTTT CASSSQTTSAYTGELFF
TRBJ2-2 TRBV11-2 NA NA TGTGCCAGCAGCTTCGGACACACAAACACCGGGGAGCTGTTTTTT CASSFGHTNTGELFF
TRBJ1-1 TRBV7-8 NA NA TGTGCCAGCAGCTTAGGCGGGTCGAACACTGAAGCTTTCTTT CASSLGGSNTEAFF
TRBJ2-1 TRBV5-1 NA NA TGCGCCAGCAGCACATTAGCGGATTCCAATGAGCAGTTCTTC CASSTLADSNEQFF
TRBJ2-3 TRBV5-1 NA TRBD2 TGCGCCAGCAGCATCCGCCGGGGAGCGGGGCGCTCTAGCACAGATACGCAGTATTTT CASSIRRGAGRSSTDTQYF
TRBJ2-2 TRBV5-4 NA TRBD2 TGTGCCAGCAGTTCGGGACTAGCGGGAGGTGTAACCGGGGAGCTGTTTTTT CASSSGLAGGVTGELFF
TRBJ2-7 TRBV7-2 NA NA TGTGCCAGCAGCCATAACTCCTACGAGCAGTACTTC CASSHNSYEQYF
TRBJ2-7 TRBV6-5 NA NA TGTGCCAGCAGTTACGTCGGGACCTCTCTCCACGACGAGCAGTACTTC CASSYVGTSLHDEQYF
TRBJ2-1 TRBV5-1 NA NA TGCGCCAGCAACCGGCGGGTTAGCGGACCCGACAATGAGCAGTTCTTC CASNRRVSGPDNEQFF
TRBJ2-1 TRBV5-5 NA NA TGTGCCAGCAGCCCCGCGGGGGCTCAGGTCGGTGAGCAGTTCTTC CASSPAGAQVGEQFF
TRBJ1-1 TRBV28 NA NA TGTGCCAGCAGCCATGGGGGAGCTTTCTTT CASSHGGAFF
TRBJ2-7 TRBV28 NA NA TGTGCCAGCAGATCAACCGGGCCGCTTTACGAGCAGTACTTC CASRSTGPLYEQYF
TRBJ2-5 TRBV20-1 NA NA TGCAGTCCAGATATGGAGACCCAGTACTTC CSPDMETQYF
TRBJ1-5 TRBV16 NA NA TGTGCCAGCAGCCAATCGGGAGGGACTCAGCCCCAGCATTTT CASSQSGGTQPQHF
TRBJ2-7 TRBV7-2 once TRBD1 TGTGCCAGCACCGCTCCGGGACAGGGGGTTCACTACGAGCAGTACTTC CASTAPGQGVHYEQYF
TRBJ2-1 TRBV7-8 NA TRBD2 TGTGCCAGCAGCCCCCTCGGGACTAGCGGGAGTCAGGGGGAGCAGTTCTTC CASSPLGTSGSQGEQFF
TRBJ2-5 TRBV6-4 NA TRBD2 TGTGCCAGCAGTAGCCTAGCGGGAGAGACCCAGTACTTC CASSSLAGETQYF
TRBJ2-7 TRBV5-1 once TRBD2 TGCGCCAGCAGCCGGACTAGCGGGAGCGGCTACGAGCAGTACTTC CASSRTSGSGYEQYF
TRBJ2-7 TRBV11-1 NA NA TGTGCCAGCAGCCTAAGAGACGGGACCGCTGGCTCCTACGAGCAGTACTTC CASSLRDGTAGSYEQYF
TRBJ2-7 TRBV10-2 NA NA TGCGCCAGCAGAGGGGGGTCGTGGCGGGAGCAGTACTTC CASRGGSWREQYF
TRBJ2-2 TRBV6-5 NA TRBD2 TGTGCCAGCAGTTACTTCGGCGGGAGGACTTCCGGGGAGCTGTTTTTT CASSYFGGRTSGELFF
TRBJ1-2 TRBV11-2 NA NA TGTGCCAGCAGCTTCGGGGATGGTTTCGGGGGCTACACCTTC CASSFGDGFGGYTF
TRBJ1-2 TRBV5-6 NA TRBD1 TGTGCCAGCAGCTTGCCCGGACAGGGTGGCGGCTACACCTTC CASSLPGQGGGYTF
TRBJ2-7 TRBV5-1 NA TRBD1 TGCGCCAGCAGCGAAGGGACAGTTTACGAGCAGTACTTC CASSEGTVYEQYF
TRBJ2-3 TRBV11-2 NA TRBD2 TGTGCCAGCAGCTTAGATGCGTGGGGGGGGACTAGCGGTAGCACAGATACGCAGTATTTT CASSLDAWGGTSGSTDTQYF
TRBJ1-2 TRBV28 NA TRBD1 TGTGCCACACAGGGACAGAAAATCTATGGCTACACCTTC CATQGQKIYGYTF